This T cell receptor beta chain emerged from a study of cytomegalovirus exposure and HLA in healthy donors. PCR was performed using 60 Vbeta and 13 Jbeta primers. Sequencing was performed with immunoSEQ multiplex PCR; in TCRdb, only in-frame clones are kept and a portion is missing. This sample's clone table lists over 30,000 clones. This CDR3 is built from 14 residues. CDR1 and CDR2 from the germline V gene are SGDLS and YYNGEE. V was clipped by 3 bases and J by 2 bases, with 9 bases between them. Sequences were obtained from PBMCs. The source is a man in his forties in good health and CMV-seronegative. This chain connects TRBV9 to TRBJ1-5; tentative D call: TRBD1 (6 bases). For the CDR3, the DNA is TGTGCCAGCAGCGAGGGGGGGGGCAATCAGCCCCAGCATTTT. Translating it yields CASSEGGGNQPQHF.